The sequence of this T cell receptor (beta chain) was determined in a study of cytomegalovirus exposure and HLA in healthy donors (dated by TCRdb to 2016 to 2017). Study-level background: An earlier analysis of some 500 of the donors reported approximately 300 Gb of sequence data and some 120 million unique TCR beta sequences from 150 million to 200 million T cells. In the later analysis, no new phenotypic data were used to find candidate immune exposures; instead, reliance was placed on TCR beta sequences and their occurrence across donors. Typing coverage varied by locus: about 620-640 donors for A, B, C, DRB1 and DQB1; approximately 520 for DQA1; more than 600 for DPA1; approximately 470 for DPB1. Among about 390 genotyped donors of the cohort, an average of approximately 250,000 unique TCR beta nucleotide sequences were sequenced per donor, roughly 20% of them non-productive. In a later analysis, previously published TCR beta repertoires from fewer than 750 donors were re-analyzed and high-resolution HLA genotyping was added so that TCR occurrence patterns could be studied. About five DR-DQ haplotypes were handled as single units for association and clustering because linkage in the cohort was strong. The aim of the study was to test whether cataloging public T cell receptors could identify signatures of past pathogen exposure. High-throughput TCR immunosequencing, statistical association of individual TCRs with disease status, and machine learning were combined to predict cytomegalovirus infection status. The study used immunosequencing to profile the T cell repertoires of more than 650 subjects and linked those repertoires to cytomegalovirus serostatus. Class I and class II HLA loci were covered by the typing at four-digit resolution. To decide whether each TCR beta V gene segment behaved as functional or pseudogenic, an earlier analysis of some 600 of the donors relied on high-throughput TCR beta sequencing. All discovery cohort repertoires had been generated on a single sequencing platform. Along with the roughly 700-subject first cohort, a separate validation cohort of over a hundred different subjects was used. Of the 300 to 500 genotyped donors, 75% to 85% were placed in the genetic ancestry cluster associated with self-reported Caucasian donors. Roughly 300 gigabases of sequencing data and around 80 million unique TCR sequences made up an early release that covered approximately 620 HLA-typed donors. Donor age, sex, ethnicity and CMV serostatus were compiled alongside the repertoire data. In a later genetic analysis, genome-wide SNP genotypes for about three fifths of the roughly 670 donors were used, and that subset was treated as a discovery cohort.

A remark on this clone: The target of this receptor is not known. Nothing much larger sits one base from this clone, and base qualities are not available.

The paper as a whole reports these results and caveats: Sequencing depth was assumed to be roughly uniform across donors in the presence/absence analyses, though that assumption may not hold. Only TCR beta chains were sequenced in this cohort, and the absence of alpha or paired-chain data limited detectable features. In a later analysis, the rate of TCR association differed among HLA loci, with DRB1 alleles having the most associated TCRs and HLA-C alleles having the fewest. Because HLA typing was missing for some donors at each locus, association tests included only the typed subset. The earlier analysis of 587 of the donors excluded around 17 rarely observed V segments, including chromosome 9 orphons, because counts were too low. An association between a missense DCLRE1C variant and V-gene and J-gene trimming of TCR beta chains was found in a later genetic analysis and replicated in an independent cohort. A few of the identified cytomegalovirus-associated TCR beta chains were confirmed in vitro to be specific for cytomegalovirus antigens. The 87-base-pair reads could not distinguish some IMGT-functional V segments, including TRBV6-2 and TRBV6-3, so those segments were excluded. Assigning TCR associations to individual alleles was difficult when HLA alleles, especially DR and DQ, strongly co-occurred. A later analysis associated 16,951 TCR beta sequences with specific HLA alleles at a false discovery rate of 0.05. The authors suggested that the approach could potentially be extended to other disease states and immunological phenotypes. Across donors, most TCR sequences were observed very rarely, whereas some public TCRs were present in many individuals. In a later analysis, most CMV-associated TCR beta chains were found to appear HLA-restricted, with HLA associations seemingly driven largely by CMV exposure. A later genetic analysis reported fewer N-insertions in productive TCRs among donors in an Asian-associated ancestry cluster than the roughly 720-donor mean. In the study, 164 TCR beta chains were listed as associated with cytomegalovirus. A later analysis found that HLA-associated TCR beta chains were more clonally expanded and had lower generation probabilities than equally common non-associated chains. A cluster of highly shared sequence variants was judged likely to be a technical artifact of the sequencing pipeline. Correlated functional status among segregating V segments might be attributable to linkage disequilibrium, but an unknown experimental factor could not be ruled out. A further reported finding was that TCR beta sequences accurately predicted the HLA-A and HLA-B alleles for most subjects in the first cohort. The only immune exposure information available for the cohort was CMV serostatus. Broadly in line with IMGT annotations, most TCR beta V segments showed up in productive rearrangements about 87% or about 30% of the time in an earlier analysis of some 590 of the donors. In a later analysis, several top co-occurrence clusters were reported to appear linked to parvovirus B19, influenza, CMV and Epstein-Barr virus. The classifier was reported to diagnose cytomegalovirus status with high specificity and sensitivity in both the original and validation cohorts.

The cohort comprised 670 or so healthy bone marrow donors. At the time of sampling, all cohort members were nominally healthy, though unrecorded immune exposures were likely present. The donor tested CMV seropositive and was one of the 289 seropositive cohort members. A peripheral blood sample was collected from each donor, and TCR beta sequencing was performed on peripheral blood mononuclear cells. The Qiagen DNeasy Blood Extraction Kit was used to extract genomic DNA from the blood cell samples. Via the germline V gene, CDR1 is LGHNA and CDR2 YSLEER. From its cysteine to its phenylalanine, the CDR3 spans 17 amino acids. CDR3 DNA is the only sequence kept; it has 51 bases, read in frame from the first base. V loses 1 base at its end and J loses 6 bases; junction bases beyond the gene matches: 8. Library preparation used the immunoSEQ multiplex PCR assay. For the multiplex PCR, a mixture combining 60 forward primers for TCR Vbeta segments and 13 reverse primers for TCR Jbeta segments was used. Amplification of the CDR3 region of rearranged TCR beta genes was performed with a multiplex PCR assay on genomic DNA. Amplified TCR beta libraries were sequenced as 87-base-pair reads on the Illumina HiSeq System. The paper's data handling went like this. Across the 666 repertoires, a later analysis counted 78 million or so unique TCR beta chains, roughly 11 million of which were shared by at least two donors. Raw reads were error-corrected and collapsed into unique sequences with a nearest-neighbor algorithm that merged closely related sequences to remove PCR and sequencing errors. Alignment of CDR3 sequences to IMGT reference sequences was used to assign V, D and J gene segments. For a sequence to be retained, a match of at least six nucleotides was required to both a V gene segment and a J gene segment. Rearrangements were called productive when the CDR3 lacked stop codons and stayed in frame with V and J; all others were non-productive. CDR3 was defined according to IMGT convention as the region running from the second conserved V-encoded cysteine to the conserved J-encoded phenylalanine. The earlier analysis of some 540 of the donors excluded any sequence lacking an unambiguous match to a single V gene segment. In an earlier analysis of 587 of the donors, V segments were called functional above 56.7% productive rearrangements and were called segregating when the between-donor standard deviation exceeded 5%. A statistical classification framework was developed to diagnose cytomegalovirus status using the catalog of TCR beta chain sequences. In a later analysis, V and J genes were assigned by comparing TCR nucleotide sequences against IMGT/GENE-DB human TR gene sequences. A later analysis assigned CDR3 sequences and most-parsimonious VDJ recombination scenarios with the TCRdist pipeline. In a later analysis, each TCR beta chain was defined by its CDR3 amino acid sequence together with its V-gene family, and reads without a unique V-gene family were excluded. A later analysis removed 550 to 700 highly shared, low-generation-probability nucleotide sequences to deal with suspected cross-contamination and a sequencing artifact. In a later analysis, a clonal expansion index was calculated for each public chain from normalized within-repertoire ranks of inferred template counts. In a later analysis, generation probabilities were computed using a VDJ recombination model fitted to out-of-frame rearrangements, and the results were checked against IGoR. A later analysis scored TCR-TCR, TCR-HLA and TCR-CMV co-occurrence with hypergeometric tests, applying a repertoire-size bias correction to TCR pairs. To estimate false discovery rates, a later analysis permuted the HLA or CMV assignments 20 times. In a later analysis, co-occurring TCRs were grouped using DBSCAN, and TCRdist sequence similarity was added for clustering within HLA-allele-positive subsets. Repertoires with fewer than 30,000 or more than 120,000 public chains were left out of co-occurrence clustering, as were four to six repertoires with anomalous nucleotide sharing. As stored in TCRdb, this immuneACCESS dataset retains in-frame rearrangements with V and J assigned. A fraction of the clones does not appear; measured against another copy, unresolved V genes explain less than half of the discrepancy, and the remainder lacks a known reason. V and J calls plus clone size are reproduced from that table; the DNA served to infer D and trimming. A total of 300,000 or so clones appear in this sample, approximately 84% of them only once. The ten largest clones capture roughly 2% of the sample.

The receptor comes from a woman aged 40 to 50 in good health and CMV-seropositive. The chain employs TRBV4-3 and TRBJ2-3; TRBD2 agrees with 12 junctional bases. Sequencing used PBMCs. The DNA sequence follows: TGCGCCAGCAGCCAAGGGGAGACTAGCGGGAGAGGTGATACGCAGTATTTT. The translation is CASSQGETSGRGDTQYF.